The 31 T cell receptor beta chains presented below share a single source sample, sequenced in a study of shared clonotypes between healthy human individuals. Data came from immunoSEQ multiplex PCR; TCRdb stores just in-frame clones and leaves some out. Among 850,000 to 1,100,000 clones listed, roughly 77% were seen once. The material sequenced was memory CD4+ T cells from PBMCs. As for subset: CD45RA-negative fraction. The receptor source for this set is a man aged 18 to 30 in good health. Some clones in this sample may be carry-over from other donors' samples.

This clone is a singleton in its sample. This sample also contains other DNA sequences that code for the same CDR3. The V gene is TRBV9, the J gene TRBJ1-2, with 7 bases fitting TRBD1. The CDR3 has 14 amino acids. V trimming: 4 bases; J trimming: 2 bases; junction bases outside the gene matches: 5. Per the germline V gene, CDR1 is SGDLS and CDR2 is YYNGEE. The CDR3 DNA sequence: TGTGCCAGCAGCCCGCGGACAGGCAACTATGGCTACACCTTC. The encoded protein is CASSPRTGNYGYTF.

As for this clone: A much bigger clone sits one base away, suggesting this may be a read error. For the CDR3, the DNA is TGTGCCGGCAGCTTATCTGGCAATCAGCCCCAGCATTTT. It is translated as CAGSLSGNQPQHF. This chain links TRBV7-3 with TRBJ1-5, with D uncertain. The V gene's germline CDR1 is SGHTA and CDR2 FQGTGA. The CDR3 spans 13 residues.

The chain carries TRBV27 and TRBJ2-2; 10 nucleotides align to TRBD1. The V gene end was trimmed by 4 bases and the J gene end by 4 bases; junction bases not matched to a gene: 6. Per the germline V gene, CDR1 is MNHEY and CDR2 is SMNVEV (reference sequence). CDR3 size: 16 residues. DNA of the CDR3: TGTGCCAGCAGTTCCGCCGGGACAGGGGTCACCGGGGAGCTGTTTTTT. This translates into CASSSAGTGVTGELFF.

As for this clone: Other DNA variants within this sample encode the same CDR3. The rearrangement uses TRBV5-6 and TRBJ1-2; a possible D gene is TRBD1 (5 bases). This CDR3 has 14 residues. V was cut by 0 bases and J by 4 bases, with 10 bases left in between. Germline-derived CDR1 and CDR2 are SGHDT and YYEEEE. The CDR3 here is CASSLGGTVYGYTF. The CDR3 DNA sequence: TGTGCCAGCAGCTTGGGGGGCACGGTCTATGGCTACACCTTC.

The J gene is TRBJ2-1, the V gene TRBV5-6; 8 positions agree with TRBD1. The germline CDR1 and CDR2 sequences are SGHDT and YYEEEE. V lost 0 bases, J lost 2 bases, and 4 bases stayed unmatched. CDR3 size: 16 residues. CDR3 DNA sequence: TGTGCCAGCAGCTTGGACAGGGGGGTACCCTACAATGAGCAGTTCTTC. Translating it yields CASSLDRGVPYNEQFF.

DNA for the CDR3: TGTGCCAGCAGGGGGGGACTAGCCGGATACACCGGGGAGCTGTTTTTT. It specifies CASRGGLAGYTGELFF. This chain connects TRBV28 to TRBJ2-2; 9 bases fit TRBD2. The CDR3 is made up of 16 amino acids. Germline-derived CDR1 and CDR2 are MDHEN and SYDVKM. The J segment lost 3 bases and the V segment lost 6 bases, leaving 8 bases of the junction unmatched.

The chain links TRBV19 to TRBJ2-2, with D uncertain. Germline V gene sequence: CDR1 LNHDA, CDR2 SQIVND (reference sequence). The CDR3 extends over 16 amino acids. V lost 3 bases and J 0 bases, leaving 11 bases between the germline ends. CDR3 in amino acids: CASSITSRANTGELFF. The CDR3 DNA is TGTGCCAGTAGTATCACCTCCCGGGCGAACACCGGGGAGCTGTTTTTT.

This clone came up a few times. This sequence joins TRBV5-1 and TRBJ2-1; weak D call: TRBD2 (6 bases). Germline values: CDR1 SGHRS, CDR2 YFSETQ. V lost 4 bases and J 8 bases, leaving 19 bases between the germline ends. CDR3 length: 15 residues. Here the CDR3 DNA reads TGCGCCAGCAGCCTGGAGGGGAGAAGGGTCGATGAGCAGTTCTTC. Translating gives CASSLEGRRVDEQFF.

The CDR3 coding sequence is TGTGCCAGCAGCCGAAGGGGAGTGAGCTCTGGGGCCAACGTCCTGACTTTC. It is translated as CASSRRGVSSGANVLTF. This rearrangement joins TRBV28 to TRBJ2-6; D may be TRBD1 or TRBD2 (5 bases each). Germline V gene data show CDR1 as MDHEN and CDR2 as SYDVKM. V was pared by 6 bases and J by 0 bases, with 15 bases between. This CDR3 spans 17 amino acids.

The chain couples TRBV6-6 to TRBJ2-5; TRBD2 agrees at 7 bases. J was trimmed by 5 bases and V by 6 bases; bases with no gene match: 6. The length of the CDR3 is 13 residues. The germline gives CDR1 MNHNY, CDR2 SVGAGI (reference sequence). The CDR3 here is CASRTGGLETQYF. CDR3 DNA: TGTGCCAGCAGGACGGGGGGATTGGAGACCCAGTACTTC.

The chain has TRBV28 and TRBJ2-7; TRBD1 matches 12 bases. Germline V gene lookup returns CDR1 MDHEN and CDR2 SYDVKM. The CDR3 sequence is 16 residues long. Here the CDR3 reads CAARDRGRGVPYEQYF. In DNA form, the CDR3 reads TGTGCTGCAAGGGACAGGGGGCGAGGGGTTCCCTACGAGCAGTACTTC.

The chain couples TRBV29-1 to TRBJ1-3; a possible D gene is TRBD1 (5 bases). Germline V CDR1 and CDR2: SQVTM, ANQGSEA. The CDR3 is made up of 14 amino acids. Trimming shortened V by 7 bases and J by 0 bases, and 13 bases separated the two germline ends. The CDR3 bases are TGCAGCGCAGTCCGGGACTCCTCTGGAAACACCATATATTTT. Translated, it gives CSAVRDSSGNTIYF.

V usage is TRBV2 and J usage is TRBJ2-3, with a possible D match to TRBD2 (5 bases). Trimming left V 6 bases short and J 6 bases short, with 19 bases between. CDR1 and CDR2 (germline): SNHLY, FYNNEI. The CDR3 length is 15 residues. The chain's CDR3 is CASRRTLRRTDTQYF. The DNA of the CDR3 is TGTGCCAGCAGAAGGACTCTTAGGAGAACGGATACGCAGTATTTT. Filled out from reference TRBV2 and TRBJ2-3, the complete variable domain reads EPEVTQTPSHQVTQMGQEVILRCVPISNHLYFYWYRQILGQKVEFLVSFYNNEISEKSEIFDDQFSVERPDGSNFTLKIRSTKLEDSAMYFCASRRTLRRTDTQYFGPGTRLTVL.

V gene TRBV7-2 combines with J gene TRBJ1-1; D perhaps matches TRBD1 (5 bases). Germline loops: CDR1 SGHTA, CDR2 FQGNSA. This CDR3 comprises 16 residues. V gave up 1 base and J gave up 0 bases, with 12 bases separating them. DNA of the CDR3: TGTGCCAGCAGCTTAGTGGGGGTACGGGTGAACACTGAAGCTTTCTTT. Its translation is CASSLVGVRVNTEAFF.

V usage is TRBV28 and J usage is TRBJ2-4; D might be TRBD2 (5 bases). V was cut by 4 bases and J by 7 bases, with 17 bases left in between. This CDR3 spans 15 amino acids. The germline CDR1 and CDR2 sequences are MDHEN and SYDVKM. CDR3 coding DNA: TGTGCCAGCAGTTCCTCCCGATTCAAGCGGAACATTCAGTACTTC. Translation gives CASSSSRFKRNIQYF.

V usage is TRBV9 and J usage is TRBJ1-5; 7 positions agree with TRBD1. CDR1 is SGDLS and CDR2 is YYNGEE in the germline V gene. CDR3 length equals 15 residues. V was pared by 4 bases and J by 7 bases, with 11 bases of the junction left unmatched. The CDR3 nucleotides read TGTGCCAGCAGCAGAACGGGGCAGGGGGGCCAGCCCCAGCATTTT. Its translation is CASSRTGQGGQPQHF.

Concerning this clone itself: Other DNA sequences within the sample encode an identical CDR3. The rearrangement joins TRBV25-1 to TRBJ2-7, with TRBD1 matching 10 bases. CDR1 MGHDK and CDR2 SYGVNS come from the germline V gene. The CDR3 extends over 15 amino acids. The ends lost 3 bases at V and 2 bases at J; junction bases unmatched: 4. As DNA, the CDR3 is TGTGCCAGCAGTGACCCCGGGACAGGGGCCTACGAGCAGTACTTC. It codes for CASSDPGTGAYEQYF.

The rearrangement uses TRBV28 and TRBJ2-1; D tentatively reads TRBD1 or TRBD2 (5 bases each). V was cut by 8 bases and J by 0 bases, with 26 bases left in between. This CDR3 spans 19 amino acids. CDR1 is MDHEN, CDR2 SYDVKM, per germline. The CDR3 DNA follows: TGTGCCAGCCCTTGCGCTGGTCGGGACCGCCTCGGCTCCTACAATGAGCAGTTCTTC. This encodes CASPCAGRDRLGSYNEQFF.

This chain joins TRBV5-1 and TRBJ1-2; D gene unclear. This CDR3 is built from 14 residues. Germline CDR1 and CDR2: SGHRS and YFSETQ. V was shortened by 0 bases and J by 4 bases, with 10 bases between the two germline ends. The CDR3 DNA reads as TGCGCCAGCAGCTTGGAGGCGGGCGCCTATGGCTACACCTTC. Its protein is CASSLEAGAYGYTF.

This chain joins TRBV6-6 and TRBJ1-3; D call uncertain. Trimming left V 6 bases short and J 3 bases short, with 3 bases between. CDR3 length: 11 residues. Germline V gives CDR1 MNHNY, CDR2 SVGAGI (reference sequence). CDR3 in amino acids: CASRGGNTIYF. CDR3 DNA sequence: TGTGCCAGCAGAGGTGGAAACACCATATATTTT.

The rearrangement links TRBV18 to TRBJ1-1, with 10 nucleotides matching TRBD1. The germline V gene encodes CDR1 KGHSH and CDR2 LQKENI. The CDR3 is 16 residues long. V shed 6 bases and J 0 bases; nucleotides not matched to a gene: 7. CDR3 sequence reads: CASSGQGQGMNTEAFF. In nucleotides, the CDR3 is TGTGCCAGCTCGGGACAGGGGCAAGGAATGAACACTGAAGCTTTCTTT.

The chain is built from TRBV5-4 and TRBJ2-3; D perhaps matches TRBD1 (6 bases). This CDR3 has 16 amino acids. The germline CDR1 and CDR2 sequences are SGHNT and YYREEE (reference sequence). The V end was cut by 0 bases, the J end by 0 bases, with 11 bases between. CDR3 nucleotide sequence: TGTGCCAGCAGCTTGGAGCAGGGGCCTAGCACAGATACGCAGTATTTT. This sequence encodes CASSLEQGPSTDTQYF.

V usage is TRBV9 and J usage is TRBJ2-5; 10 bases are a match to TRBD2. J was trimmed by 2 bases and V by 0 bases; bases with no gene match: 7. Germline V gene sequence: CDR1 SGDLS, CDR2 YYNGEE. The CDR3 has 17 amino acids. The CDR3 DNA sequence: TGTGCCAGCAGCGTAGCTACTGGGACTAGCGTGCAAGAGACCCAGTACTTC. Translation: CASSVATGTSVQETQYF.

The chain uses TRBV5-4 and TRBJ1-1; D is perhaps TRBD1 (5 bases). Germline values: CDR1 SGHNT, CDR2 YYREEE (reference sequence). The V gene lost 3 bases and the J gene lost 4 bases, with 10 bases spanning the gap. The CDR3 runs 13 residues. CDR3 in amino acids: CASSWGTATEAFF. The DNA for the CDR3 is TGTGCCAGCAGCTGGGGGACTGCCACTGAAGCTTTCTTT.

This chain links TRBV19 with TRBJ1-4, with a tentative D call TRBD1 (5 bases). Germline V gene data show CDR1 as LNHDA and CDR2 as SQIVND (reference sequence). CDR3 length equals 14 residues. Deletions cut 3 bases from V and 4 bases from J, with 9 bases between. DNA of the CDR3: TGTGCCAGTAGTATGACAGCCCATAATGAAAAACTGTTTTTT. This translates into CASSMTAHNEKLFF.

This clone was picked up one time. This chain uses TRBV7-8 with TRBJ2-7, with TRBD2 as a possible D gene (5 bases). The CDR3 extends over 15 amino acids. CDR1 and CDR2 from the germline V gene are SGHVS and FQNEAQ. The ends were cut back, 2 bases at V and 2 bases at J, with 13 bases in the middle. Here the CDR3 DNA reads TGTGCCAGCAGCTTACCTACGGGGTACACCTACGAGCAGTACTTC. It yields the protein CASSLPTGYTYEQYF.

This chain joins TRBV4-1 and TRBJ2-4, with TRBD2 as a possible D gene (5 bases). The length of the CDR3 is 17 residues. Per the germline V gene, CDR1 is MGHRA and CDR2 is YSYEKL. The V end was cut by 1 base, the J end by 4 bases, with 17 bases between. The DNA of the CDR3 is TGCGCCAGCAGCCAAGTGGGTGGGAGAGGAAATAAAAACATTCAGTACTTC. Translating gives CASSQVGGRGNKNIQYF.

The gene calls are TRBV5-6 and TRBJ2-1; the D gene is possibly TRBD2 (6 bases). This CDR3 has 14 amino acids. Germline V gives CDR1 SGHDT, CDR2 YYEEEE. Trimming removed 0 bases at V and 5 bases at J, with 9 bases between. As DNA, the CDR3 is TGTGCCAGCAGCTTGGGGCTAGCGAACAATGAGCAGTTCTTC. This encodes CASSLGLANNEQFF.

This clone was seen just once. The V gene is TRBV2, the J gene TRBJ1-5, with D uncertain. V shed 7 bases and J shed 2 bases, with 9 bases lying between them. The CDR3 contains 13 residues. From germline, CDR1 is SNHLY and CDR2 FYNNEI. The CDR3 sequence is CASTAGGNQPQHF. DNA for the CDR3: TGTGCCAGCACGGCAGGCGGCAATCAGCCCCAGCATTTT.

In its sample, this clone was seen once. The V gene is TRBV7-3, the J gene TRBJ2-1, with TRBD1 matching 8 bases. Per germline, CDR1 SGHTA and CDR2 FQGTGA. The V segment lost 6 bases and the J segment 6 bases; nucleotides outside the gene matches: 10. The CDR3 totals 15 residues. CDR3: CASSLSRGPSNEQFF. CDR3 bases: TGTGCCAGCAGTCTGTCCAGGGGGCCGAGCAATGAGCAGTTCTTC.

V usage is TRBV29-1 and J usage is TRBJ1-1; D not certain. The CDR3 totals 12 residues. Per the germline V gene, CDR1 is SQVTM and CDR2 is ANQGSEA. V shed 7 bases and J shed 5 bases, with 14 bases lying between them. The CDR3 coding sequence is TGCAGCGCCCTGTACCGGGTTACTGAAGCTTTCTTT. Protein product: CSALYRVTEAFF. Supplemented by reference TRBV29-1 and TRBJ1-1, the full variable domain reads SAVISQKPSRDICQRGTSLTIQCQVDSQVTMMFWYRQQPGQSLTLIATANQGSEATYESGFVIDKFPISRPNLTFSTLTVSNMSPEDSSIYLCSALYRVTEAFFGQGTRLTVV.